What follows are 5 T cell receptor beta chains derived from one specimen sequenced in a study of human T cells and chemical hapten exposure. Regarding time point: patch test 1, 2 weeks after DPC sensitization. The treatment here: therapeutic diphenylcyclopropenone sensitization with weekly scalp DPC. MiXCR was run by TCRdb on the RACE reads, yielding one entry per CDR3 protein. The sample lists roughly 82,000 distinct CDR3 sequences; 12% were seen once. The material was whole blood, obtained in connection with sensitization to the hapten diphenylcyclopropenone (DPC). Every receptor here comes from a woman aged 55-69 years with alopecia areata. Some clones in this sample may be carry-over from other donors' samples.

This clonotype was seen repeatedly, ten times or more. This CDR3 is CASSQIHYEQYF. CDR3 bases: TGTGCCAGCAGTCAGATACACTACGAGCAGTACTTC. The genes are TRBV6-2 or TRBV6-3 and TRBJ2-7; D remains unclear. The CDR3 spans 12 residues. The V gene's germline CDR1 is MNHEY and CDR2 SVGEGT. Trimming cost V 5 bases and J 3 bases, with 8 bases left between them.

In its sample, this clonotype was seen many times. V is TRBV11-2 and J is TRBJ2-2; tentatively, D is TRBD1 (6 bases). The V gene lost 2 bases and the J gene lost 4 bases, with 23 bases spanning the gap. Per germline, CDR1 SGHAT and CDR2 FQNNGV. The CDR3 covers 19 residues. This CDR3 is CASSLHYRLDRRSTGELFF. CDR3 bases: TGTGCCAGCAGCTTACATTATCGTCTCGACAGGCGATCCACCGGGGAGCTGTTTTTT.

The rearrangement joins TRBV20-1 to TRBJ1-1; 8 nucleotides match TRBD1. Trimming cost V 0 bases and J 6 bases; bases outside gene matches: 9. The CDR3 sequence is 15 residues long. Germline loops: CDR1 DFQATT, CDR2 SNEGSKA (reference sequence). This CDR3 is CSARDERDRRSEAFF. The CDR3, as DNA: TGCAGTGCTAGAGATGAACGGGACAGGCGATCTGAAGCTTTCTTT.

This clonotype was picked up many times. The CDR3: CASSLSAGTEAFF. CDR3 DNA: TGTGCCAGCAGCTTATCTGCGGGCACTGAAGCTTTCTTT. This chain uses TRBV7-9 with TRBJ1-1; no firm D call. V was clipped by 2 bases and J by 4 bases, with 8 bases between them. The CDR3 sequence is 13 residues long. CDR1 is SEHNR, CDR2 FQNEAQ, per germline (reference sequence).

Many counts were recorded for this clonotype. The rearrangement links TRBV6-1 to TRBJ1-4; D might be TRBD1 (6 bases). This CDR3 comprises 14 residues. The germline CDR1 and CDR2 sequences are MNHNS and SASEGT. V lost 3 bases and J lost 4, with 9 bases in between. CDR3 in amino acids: CASSEDRINEKLFF. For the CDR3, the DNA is TGTGCCAGCAGTGAGGACAGAATTAATGAAAAACTGTTTTTT.